This is a list of T cell receptor beta chains from one sample in a study of T cell repertoires in cytomegalovirus infection. One entry per CDR3 protein, called by TCRdb with MiXCR from the reads. The table lists some 150,000 distinct CDR3 sequences, 32% of them singletons. Their cognate antigens are unknown. The material was CD8+ T cells from cultured PBMCs, obtained from culture after CMV antigen stimulation. All receptors come from a human donor in good health (CMV status not recorded). Some clones in this sample may be carry-over from other donors' samples. Each CDR3 is given with its conserved first and last residue. The D gene is left open where the match is weak. Size is omitted from some rows. Given values are once, few, many or a class for expanded clones.

clone_size d_call j_call v_call cdr3_nt cdr3_aa
few - TRBJ1-2 TRBV7-9 TGTGCCAGCAGCTTACCAGGGTCGAACTATGGCTACACCTTC CASSLPGSNYGYTF
few - TRBJ2-1 TRBV19 TGTGCCAGTAGTAGTGGATTAGTTGAGCAGTTCTTC CASSSGLVEQFF
- - TRBJ1-3 TRBV6-5 TGTGCCAGCAGTTACTCAGAGGGGGTTGGAAACACCATATATTTT CASSYSEGVGNTIYF
few - TRBJ1-4 TRBV19 TGTGCCAGTAGTCTGGACATCCTTGAGGAAAAACTGTTTTTT CASSLDILEEKLFF
- TRBD1 TRBJ2-1 TRBV20-1 TGCAGTGCTAGTGAGGCCGGGACAGTGATCAATGAGCAGTTCTTC CSASEAGTVINEQFF
few - TRBJ1-1 TRBV27 TGTGCCAGCAGTTTAAGGTTCCAGGGAACTGAAGCTTTCTTT CASSLRFQGTEAFF
- TRBD2 TRBJ2-1 TRBV7-6 TGTGCCAGCAGCTTAGCGTGGGCTAGCGGGGGGTACAATGAGCAGTTCTTC CASSLAWASGGYNEQFF
few TRBD1 TRBJ2-6 TRBV19 TGTGCCAGTACAGGAACCGGGACAGGGGACTCTGGGGCCAACGTCCTGACTTTC CASTGTGTGDSGANVLTF
- - TRBJ2-5 TRBV12-3/TRBV12-4 TGTGCCAGCAGTTTTACGGGGAGATTTGAGACCCAGTACTTC CASSFTGRFETQYF
- TRBD1 TRBJ1-2 TRBV11-1 TGTGCCAGCAGCGGACAGGGTGCTCTCTATGGCTACACCTTC CASSGQGALYGYTF
- - TRBJ1-1 TRBV28 TGTGCCAGCAGTCCCCTTCAGGGCGGGAGCACTGAAGCTTTCTTT CASSPLQGGSTEAFF
- - TRBJ2-5 TRBV4-1 TGCGCCAGCAGCCAAGTAGGAGGGTTCCAAGAGACCCAGTACTTC CASSQVGGFQETQYF
many - TRBJ2-7 TRBV7-2 TGTGCCAGCAGTCCCTATGGTTCTGACTACGAGCAGTACTTC CASSPYGSDYEQYF
- - TRBJ1-2 TRBV7-2 TGTGCCAGCAGCTTATCGGGGCGGCATGGCTACACCTTC CASSLSGRHGYTF
few TRBD2 TRBJ2-1 TRBV20-1 TGCAGTGCCAAAACGACTAGCGGGGAGTCTAATGAGCAGTTCTTC CSAKTTSGESNEQFF
- - TRBJ1-1 TRBV7-9 TGTGCCAGCAGCTTAGCGCAAGGGGGTGGCACTGAAGCTTTCTTT CASSLAQGGGTEAFF
many - TRBJ1-2 TRBV29-1 TGCAGCGCCCCCCTCCCCTATGGCTACACCTTC CSAPLPYGYTF
- - TRBJ2-5 TRBV7-6 TGTGCCAGCAGCCCTGGACTGGACGGGAGGACCCAGTACTTC CASSPGLDGRTQYF
- TRBD1 TRBJ2-1 TRBV12-3/TRBV12-4 TGTGCCAGCAGTACCGGGACAGGATCCTACAATGAGCAGTTCTTC CASSTGTGSYNEQFF
few - TRBJ2-2 TRBV11-2 TGTGCCAGCAGCTTAGTCTGGGCAGGACACACCGGGGAGCTGTTTTTT CASSLVWAGHTGELFF
few TRBD1 TRBJ1-5 TRBV27 TGTGCCAGCAGTCCCTCTTGGACAGGGGGCAATCAGCCCCAGCATTTT CASSPSWTGGNQPQHF
- - TRBJ1-1 TRBV7-9 TGTGCCAGCAGCTTAGAATTTGGGCAGCCGCCCGGCACTGAAGCTTTCTTT CASSLEFGQPPGTEAFF
- - TRBJ2-2 TRBV11-2 TGTGCCAGCAGCTCCGGATCCGCCCCCACCGGGGAGCTGTTTTTT CASSSGSAPTGELFF
- - TRBJ2-7 TRBV7-6 TGTGCCAGCAGCCCACCGACTTACTACGAGCAGTACTTC CASSPPTYYEQYF
- - TRBJ1-1 TRBV19 TGTGCCAGTAGTATGAGTTTTAGACCTGCAACTGAAGCTTTCTTT CASSMSFRPATEAFF
- TRBD2 TRBJ2-7 TRBV10-3 TGTGCCACTCGGGAGGGGGAAGGGTACGAGCAGTACTTC CATREGEGYEQYF
few TRBD2 TRBJ2-7 TRBV6-6 TGTGCCAGCAGTTACTCGACTAGCGGGGGGGCCTACGAGCAGTACTTC CASSYSTSGGAYEQYF
- - TRBJ2-7 TRBV7-9 TGTGCCAGCAGCTCCGGGACGGGGGCAAAATACGAGCAGTACTTC CASSSGTGAKYEQYF
few TRBD2 TRBJ2-3 TRBV7-8 TGTGCCAGCAGCTTAGGTCCCCGGGGAGCGGGGAGGGCAGATACGCAGTATTTT CASSLGPRGAGRADTQYF
- - TRBJ2-1 TRBV11-1 TGTGCCAGCAGCCAACAGGAATACAATGAGCAGTTCTTC CASSQQEYNEQFF
- - TRBJ2-3 TRBV3-1 TGTGCCAGCAGCCTCGGGCTTCTACAAGATACGCAGTATTTT CASSLGLLQDTQYF
many TRBD2 TRBJ2-5 TRBV12-3/TRBV12-4 TGTGCCAGCAGCGCCGGGGGGGAGACCCAGTACTTC CASSAGGETQYF
- TRBD2 TRBJ2-3 TRBV6-5 TGTGCCAGCAGTAGATATAGCGGGGGGGCCGGAGATACGCAGTATTTT CASSRYSGGAGDTQYF
- - TRBJ1-1 TRBV27 TGTGCCAGCAGCATGGGGACGGCGGCTTTCTTT CASSMGTAAFF
- TRBD1 TRBJ2-1 TRBV27 TGTGCCAGCAGTTTCTCCCGGACAGGGGGTATCCACAATGAGCAGTTCTTC CASSFSRTGGIHNEQFF
few TRBD1 TRBJ2-5 TRBV7-2 TGTGCCAGCAGCCGGCAGGACAGGCAACAAGAGACCCAGTACTTC CASSRQDRQQETQYF
few - TRBJ2-5 TRBV6-5 TGTGCCAGCACCTCCGCGTTATGGGAGACCCAGTACTTC CASTSALWETQYF
many - TRBJ1-1 TRBV28 TGTGCCAGCAGCCTCCTTGTTACGAACACTGAAGCTTTCTTT CASSLLVTNTEAFF
many - TRBJ2-1 TRBV7-9 TGTGCCAGCAGCTTAGAAAGAGACTACTCGGACAATGAGCAGTTCTTC CASSLERDYSDNEQFF